Listed here are 5 T cell receptor beta chains from one sample, sequenced in a study of blood T cell repertoires in COVID-19. The method was immunoSEQ multiplex PCR; TCRdb's version includes in-frame clones alone and lacks a portion of them. The sample holds fewer than 200,000 clones, around 80% seen once. Input material: peripheral blood. The receptors stem from a woman aged 55-70 years with COVID-19, enrolled during active disease.

The sample holds a few counts of this clone. This chain connects TRBV6-1 to TRBJ2-3; 8 nucleotides agree with TRBD1. The junction had 6 bases not matched to a gene; V was cut back by 3 bases and J by 7 bases. The CDR3 covers 14 residues. Germline-derived CDR1 and CDR2 are MNHNS and SASEGT. The CDR3 DNA reads TGTGCCAGCAGTGATGGACAGGGTCTTCATACGCAGTATTTT. Protein sequence: CASSDGQGLHTQYF.

This clone was detected only once. This chain joins TRBV28 and TRBJ2-7, with 7 bases lining up with TRBD1. V shed 4 bases and J 4 bases; nucleotides not matched to a gene: 13. Germline lookup yields CDR1 MDHEN and CDR2 SYDVKM. This CDR3 has 16 residues. CDR3 amino acids: CASSSYISTGKYEQYF. The CDR3 DNA is TGTGCCAGCAGTTCATATATTTCGACAGGGAAGTACGAGCAGTACTTC.

The chain is built from TRBV29-1 and TRBJ2-2; D not certain. With 4 bases removed from V and 6 bases from J, the gap between germline ends came to 12 bases. This CDR3 comprises 13 residues. CDR1 and CDR2 (germline): SQVTM, ANQGSEA. Here the CDR3 reads CSVGQYGPGELFF. In DNA, the CDR3 is TGCAGCGTTGGGCAGTATGGTCCCGGGGAGCTGTTTTTT.

CDR3 in amino acids: CASSEGLTGSTEAFF. The DNA for the CDR3 is TGTGCCAGCAGTGAGGGTTTAACCGGGAGCACTGAAGCTTTCTTT. This rearrangement joins TRBV28 to TRBJ1-1; D unresolved. In germline, CDR1 is MDHEN, CDR2 SYDVKM. CDR3 size: 15 residues. With 5 bases removed from V and 4 bases from J, the gap between germline ends came to 17 bases.

The V gene is TRBV14, the J gene TRBJ1-2; 7 nucleotides align to TRBD1. The CDR3 is 15 amino acids. J gave up 7 bases and V 3 bases, and 11 bases lay outside the gene matches. Germline V gene data show CDR1 as SGHDN and CDR2 as FVKESK. The CDR3 protein is CASSHNDRDSRGYTF. Written as DNA, the CDR3 is TGTGCCAGCAGCCACAATGACCGGGACAGCCGTGGCTACACCTTC.